This section outlines one T cell receptor beta chain sequence together with its context. Its antigen is currently unknown. This specimen belongs to a study of CD8+CD57+ T cells in acquired aplastic anemia. Turning to the study itself: Mean yield of DNA from sorted CD4+ and CD8+ cells was 3 to 3.5 ug. General study points: The number of CD8+ CDR3 sequences shared by patients and controls was around 30.

The template used for profiling TCR beta VDJ and CDR3 was genomic DNA. TCRdb called the reads again in MiXCR, with one record for every CDR3 protein. This sample carries hundreds of thousands of distinct CDR3 sequences, around 30% of them seen once, and the ten largest clones take around 0.82%. With 5 bases clipped from V and 5 bases from J, the junction kept 8 bases outside the gene matches. The CDR3 has 15 amino acids. Germline CDR1 DFQATT, CDR2 SNEGSKA (reference sequence). All patients picked for sequencing had shown, by flow cytometry, an expansion of CD8+CD57+ cells. Severe acquired aplastic anemia was present in all patients.

This receptor was obtained from a human donor with aplastic anemia. This chain joins TRBV20-1 and TRBJ2-1; 11 bases agree with TRBD2. The sample taken for sequencing was sorted CD4+, CD8+, or CD8+CD57+ T cells (not recorded which) from PBMCs. The CDR3 DNA reads TGCAGTGCTCTCGTCCCGACTAGCGGGGACAATGAGCAGTTCTTC. It codes for CSALVPTSGDNEQFF.